What follows describes a single T cell receptor beta chain. Libraries were prepared by immunoSEQ multiplex PCR; TCRdb keeps only in-frame clonotypes and omits some of them. Of approximately 220,000 clones detected, about 86% appear once; the ten largest clones hold 3% to 4%. The sample is drawn from a study of blood T cell repertoires in COVID-19. As for the study in general: Italy, Spain and the United States were the sources of the convalescent and acute COVID-19 samples.

Grouping used clinical history reported by participants in a survey and questionnaire. Sequencing used PBMCs or T cells enriched from blood (not recorded which). This clonotype originated in a woman between 40 and 50 years old with acute COVID-19.

For the CDR3, the DNA is TGTGCCAGCAGTCCAGGGGGACTAGCGGGAAGGTTGGGGACCCAGTACTTC. This translates into CASSPGGLAGRLGTQYF. J is TRBJ2-5 and V is TRBV28; 13 bases map to TRBD2. This CDR3 contains 17 residues. CDR1 is MDHEN and CDR2 is SYDVKM in the germline V gene. V was clipped by 5 bases and J by 7 bases; unmatched bases: 13. Complete variable domain (other parts from reference TRBV28 and TRBJ2-5): DVKVTQSSRYLVKRTGEKVFLECVQDMDHENMFWYRQDPGLGLRLIYFSYDVKMKEKGDIPEGYSVSREKKERFSLILESASTNQTSMYLCASSPGGLAGRLGTQYFGPGTRLLVL.